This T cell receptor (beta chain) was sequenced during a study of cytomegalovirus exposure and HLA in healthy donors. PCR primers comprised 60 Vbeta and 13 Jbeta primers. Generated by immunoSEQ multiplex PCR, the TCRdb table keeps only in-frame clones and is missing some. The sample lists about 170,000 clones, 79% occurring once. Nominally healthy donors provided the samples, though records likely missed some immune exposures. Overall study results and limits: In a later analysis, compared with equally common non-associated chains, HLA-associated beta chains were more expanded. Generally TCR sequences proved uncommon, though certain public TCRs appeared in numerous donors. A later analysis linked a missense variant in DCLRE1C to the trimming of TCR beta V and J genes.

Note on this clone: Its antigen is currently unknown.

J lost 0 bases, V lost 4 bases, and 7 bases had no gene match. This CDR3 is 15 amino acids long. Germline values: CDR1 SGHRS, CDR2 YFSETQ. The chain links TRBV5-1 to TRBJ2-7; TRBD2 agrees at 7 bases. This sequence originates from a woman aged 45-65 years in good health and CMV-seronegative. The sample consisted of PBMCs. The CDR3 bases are TGCGCCAGCAGCGTTTATAGCGGGCGCTCCTACGAGCAGTACTTC. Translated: CASSVYSGRSYEQYF.